The 18 T cell receptor beta chains below come from one sample, sequenced in a study of T-cell reconstitution after alpha-beta-depleted transplantation in children. Library preparation (for TCRbeta) was performed with unique molecular identifiers. TCRdb re-analysed the PCR reads in MiXCR, keeping a single row per CDR3 protein. In the table there are about 540,000 distinct CDR3 sequences, roughly 27% of which are singletons. This specimen was PBMCs, taken before TCRalphabeta/CD19-depleted stem cell transplant. The receptor set was obtained from a boy younger than two with Wiskott-Aldrich syndrome, due to receive a stem cell transplant.

This chain links TRBV20-1 with TRBJ2-5, with 9 bases that match TRBD1. This CDR3 spans 14 amino acids. V was pared by 6 bases and J by 2 bases, with 7 bases of the junction left unmatched. In germline, CDR1 is DFQATT, CDR2 SNEGSKA (reference sequence). The CDR3 sequence: CSAERQGVQETQYF. CDR3 nucleotides: TGCAGTGCCGAAAGACAGGGGGTACAAGAGACCCAGTACTTC.

The chain carries TRBV28 and TRBJ2-7; TRBD1 is a possible D gene (7 bases). Trimming removed 3 bases from V and 13 bases from J, with 13 bases in between. Germline-derived CDR1 and CDR2 are MDHEN and SYDVKM. The CDR3 spans 11 residues. Here the CDR3 reads CASSFRGTEYF. In DNA form, the CDR3 reads TGTGCCAGCAGTTTTCGCGGGACAGAATACTTC.

The V and J genes are TRBV5-6 and TRBJ1-2; no firm D call. This CDR3 is 12 amino acids long. The ends were cut back, 4 bases at V and 8 bases at J, with 12 bases in the middle. CDR1 and CDR2 from the germline V gene are SGHDT and YYEEEE. CDR3 DNA sequence: TGTGCCAGCAGCGAACCAGGCTACGGCTACACCTTC. It codes for CASSEPGYGYTF.

The chain combines TRBV7-8 with TRBJ1-6; the D gene is possibly TRBD1 (5 bases). The V gene's germline CDR1 is SGHVS and CDR2 FQNEAQ. This CDR3 contains 16 residues. The V and J ends lost 5 bases and 6 bases respectively, with 17 bases between them. The CDR3 region is CASSPRTLGGNSPLHF. DNA for the CDR3: TGTGCCAGCAGCCCAAGGACACTGGGGGGTAATTCACCCCTCCACTTT.

The chain carries TRBV5-1 and TRBJ2-1, with D possibly being TRBD2 (6 bases). The ends were cut back, 0 bases at V and 0 bases at J, with 13 bases in the middle. Germline V CDR1 and CDR2: SGHRS, YFSETQ. The CDR3 loop spans 17 amino acids. DNA for the CDR3: TGCGCCAGCAGCTTGGGGTTCCGGGGGAGCTCCTACAATGAGCAGTTCTTC. It encodes CASSLGFRGSSYNEQFF.

This clonotype was observed a handful of times. The J gene is TRBJ2-3, the V gene TRBV30; possibly TRBD2 for D (6 bases). Between the trimmed V and J ends, which lost 0 bases and 2 bases, there was a span of 12 bases. Germline V lookup: CDR1 GTSNPN, CDR2 SVGIG (reference sequence). The CDR3 covers 15 residues. The CDR3 sequence is CAWSVLAGYTDTQYF. DNA of the CDR3: TGTGCCTGGAGTGTATTGGCGGGATACACAGATACGCAGTATTTT.

The V and J genes are TRBV9 and TRBJ2-3; D is uncertain. Germline values: CDR1 SGDLS, CDR2 YYNGEE. The CDR3 covers 12 residues. Between the trimmed V and J ends, which lost 0 bases and 6 bases, there was a span of 5 bases. Here the CDR3 reads CASSVDWDTQYF. CDR3 sequence (DNA): TGTGCCAGCAGCGTAGATTGGGATACGCAGTATTTT.

The chain has TRBV5-1 and TRBJ2-2; a possible D gene is TRBD1 (6 bases). Germline V gene lookup returns CDR1 SGHRS and CDR2 YFSETQ. CDR3 length: 14 residues. With 2 bases removed from V and 7 bases from J, the gap between germline ends came to 12 bases. The CDR3 sequence: CASSFQTGIGELFF. CDR3 in DNA: TGCGCCAGCAGCTTCCAAACAGGGATCGGGGAGCTGTTTTTT.

The CDR3 here is CASSQLTSGSAGELFF. The CDR3 DNA follows: TGTGCCAGCAGCCAACTGACTAGCGGGAGCGCCGGGGAGCTGTTTTTT. The V gene is TRBV9, the J gene TRBJ2-2; 12 bases align to TRBD2. J lost 6 bases, V lost 4 bases, and 7 bases had no gene match. Germline values: CDR1 SGDLS, CDR2 YYNGEE. This CDR3 is built from 16 residues.

This clonotype was seen a handful of times. V is TRBV27 and J is TRBJ2-3, with TRBD2 as a possible D gene (5 bases). V dropped 7 bases and J dropped 0 bases, with 17 bases sitting between them. Germline CDR1 reads MNHEY; CDR2 reads SMNVEV (reference sequence). The CDR3 is made up of 16 amino acids. The CDR3 nucleotides read TGTGCCAGCAAAAGACGAGGGAGCATTAGCACAGATACGCAGTATTTT. This encodes CASKRRGSISTDTQYF.

In this sample, this clonotype turned up a few times. This rearrangement joins TRBV5-1 to TRBJ2-2; D perhaps matches TRBD2 (5 bases). V was shortened by 4 bases and J by 3 bases, with 7 bases between the two germline ends. Germline V gives CDR1 SGHRS, CDR2 YFSETQ. This CDR3 is built from 13 residues. The CDR3 sequence: CASSPDYTGELFF. For the CDR3, the DNA is TGCGCCAGCAGCCCGGACTACACCGGGGAGCTGTTTTTT.

The chain recombines TRBV20-1 with TRBJ2-1; D gene uncertain. Trimming pared 6 bases from V and 9 bases from J, leaving 12 bases between. The CDR3 consists of 11 residues. Germline CDR1 and CDR2: DFQATT and SNEGSKA (reference sequence). The CDR3 protein is CSAALSGEQFF. The DNA of the CDR3 is TGCAGTGCGGCGCTATCGGGTGAGCAGTTCTTC.

The V call is TRBV6-1, the J call TRBJ1-1; maybe TRBD1 (6 bases). V gave up 6 bases and J gave up 4 bases, with 18 bases separating them. The CDR3 consists of 15 residues. The germline CDR1 and CDR2 sequences are MNHNS and SASEGT. CDR3 sequence reads: CASRTLQGWVTEAFF. For the CDR3, the DNA is TGTGCCAGCAGGACATTACAGGGATGGGTCACTGAAGCTTTCTTT.

The chain uses TRBV20-1 and TRBJ2-5; D call uncertain. This CDR3 is built from 12 residues. CDR1 is DFQATT and CDR2 is SNEGSKA in the germline V gene (reference sequence). Between the trimmed V and J ends, which lost 5 bases and 1 base, there was a span of 8 bases. In DNA form, the CDR3 reads TGCAGTGCTGGCGGACCCCAAGAGACCCAGTACTTC. The encoded protein is CSAGGPQETQYF.

This clonotype has more than one count but fewer than ten. The rearrangement joins TRBV12-3 or TRBV12-4 to TRBJ1-1; the D is unclear. The CDR3 loop spans 13 amino acids. V lost 3 bases to trimming and J lost 3 bases, with 8 bases between them. The CDR3 DNA is TGTGCCAGCAGTTTGAAGCAGGACACTGAAGCTTTCTTT. Protein sequence: CASSLKQDTEAFF.

The chain uses TRBV10-3 and TRBJ2-5; D is ambiguous. Trimming pared 2 bases from V and 3 bases from J, leaving 7 bases between. The CDR3 sequence is 13 residues long. Germline CDR1 ENHRY, CDR2 SYGVKD. CDR3 coding DNA: TGTGCCATCAGTGAGGACGGAGAAGAGACCCAGTACTTC. This codes for CAISEDGEETQYF.

This clonotype has just one count. The chain recombines TRBV5-1 with TRBJ2-7; 8 positions agree with TRBD2. This CDR3 contains 18 residues. The V and J ends lost 0 bases and 6 bases, in that order; junction bases with no gene match: 17. Looked up from germline, CDR1 is SGHRS and CDR2 is YFSETQ. CDR3 amino acids: CASSLAPGLETRNGEQYF. The DNA for the CDR3 is TGCGCCAGCAGCTTGGCTCCGGGACTAGAGACTCGAAACGGCGAGCAGTACTTC.

The chain has TRBV12-3 or TRBV12-4 and TRBJ2-1; D is unclear. CDR3 length: 13 amino acids. V was pared by 0 bases and J by 8 bases, with 8 bases between. CDR3 DNA sequence: TGTGCCAGCAGTTTAGCGTCGGTCCATGAGCAGTTCTTC. It encodes CASSLASVHEQFF.